Below, one TCR beta chain is given with its context. A single base separates this from a much larger clone, so it may be a read error. The data are from a study of T-cell reconstitution after alpha-beta-depleted transplantation in children. CDR1 and CDR2 from the germline V gene are KGHSH and LQKENI. The V gene end was trimmed by 0 bases and the J gene end by 8 bases; junction bases not matched to a gene: 10. The CDR3 contains 15 residues. Preparing the TCRbeta library involved the use of unique molecular identifiers. TCRdb passed the PCR reads through MiXCR, listing each CDR3 protein once. The sample lists 300,000 or so distinct CDR3 sequences, approximately 9.6% occurring once.

The sample consisted of PBMCs from the stem cell graft donor, taken from the stem cell graft. This sequence originates from a human donor who donated a stem cell graft to a child with SCID. This chain joins TRBV18 and TRBJ2-7, with 7 bases matching TRBD2. CDR3 DNA: TGTGCCAGCTCACCACCCCTCGGGGAGGGGTACAAGCAGTACTTC. Its protein product is CASSPPLGEGYKQYF.